Presented here are 17 T cell receptor beta chains from one specimen sequenced in a study of PD-1 blockade in classical Hodgkin lymphoma. The repertoire was sequenced with immunoSEQ multiplex PCR; TCRdb's copy has only in-frame clones and lacks some. Found here are 10,000 to 15,000 clones, 70% to 85% of them singletons; the top ten hold 1.6%. With no exception, relapse followed autologous stem cell transplantation in all patients, and brentuximab vedotin exposure varied. Investigators isolated CD4+ T cells from thawed PBMCs through magnetic negative selection. Here the sequenced sample was CD4+ T cells from blood, taken at baseline. The receptors originated from a human donor with classical Hodgkin lymphoma.

The table lists this clone with a few counts. The V call is TRBV18, the J call TRBJ1-5; tentatively, D is TRBD1 (5 bases). CDR1 KGHSH and CDR2 LQKENI come from the germline V gene. V gave up 1 base and J gave up 3 bases, with 10 bases separating them. The CDR3 sequence is 15 residues long. CDR3 region: CASSPRGEVNQPQHF. CDR3 sequence (DNA): TGTGCCAGCTCACCACGGGGGGAAGTCAATCAGCCCCAGCATTTT.

Comment on this clone: An end of the junction does not agree with germline; a read error may underlie this. V and J are TRBV7-7 and TRBJ2-2; no clear D. The CDR3 has 15 residues. The germline gives CDR1 SSHAT, CDR2 FNYEAQ (reference sequence). The CDR3 DNA reads as TGTGCTAGCAGCGCACTGGGTCCAAACACCGGGGAGCTGTTTTTT. It codes for CASSALGPNTGELFF.

This chain connects TRBV27 to TRBJ2-2; D is possibly TRBD1 (6 bases). Germline CDR1 is MNHEY and CDR2 is SMNVEV (reference sequence). This CDR3 has 15 residues. The ends were cut back, 6 bases at V and 7 bases at J, with 18 bases in the middle. The DNA of the CDR3 is TGTGCCAGCAGCATAGGGGGTAGATCGGGCGGGGAGCTGTTTTTT. Translating gives CASSIGGRSGGELFF.

Details on this clone: The sample has other DNA sequences that encode this CDR3 too. The CDR3: CASSQDRFPYEQYF. DNA of the CDR3: TGTGCCAGCAGTCAGGACAGGTTCCCCTACGAGCAGTACTTC. The J gene is TRBJ2-7, the V gene TRBV6-5; 7 bases map to TRBD1. This CDR3 has 14 amino acids. The germline CDR1 and CDR2 sequences are MNHEY and SVGAGI. J lost 2 bases, V lost 5 bases, and 6 bases had no gene match.

The chain carries TRBV7-6 and TRBJ2-5; 7 bases align to TRBD1. The last part of the DNA fits TRBJ2-7 better; the J call may be wrong. Germline CDR1 and CDR2: SGHVS and FNYEAQ. The CDR3 covers 17 residues. DNA for the CDR3: TGTGCCAGCAGCTTAGGTCATGAACCGGGACAGAGGAACGAGCAGTACTTC. Protein: CASSLGHEPGQRNEQYF.

The rearrangement joins TRBV19 to TRBJ1-6; D remains ambiguous. CDR3 length equals 17 residues. V lost 2 bases and J 0 bases, leaving 11 bases between the germline ends. CDR1 and CDR2 from the germline V gene are LNHDA and SQIVND (reference sequence). The CDR3 protein is CASSIRAASSYNSPLHF. Written as DNA, the CDR3 is TGTGCCAGTAGTATACGTGCGGCGAGCTCCTATAATTCACCCCTCCACTTT. The full variable domain, its missing parts supplied by reference TRBV19 and TRBJ1-6, is DGGITQSPKYLFRKEGQNVTLSCEQNLNHDAMYWYRQDPGQGLRLIYYSQIVNDFQKGDIAEGYSVSREKKESFPLTVTSAQKNPTAFYLCASSIRAASSYNSPLHFGNGTRLTVT.

With regard to this clone: One junction end does not reproduce the germline sequence, and a read error may be involved. Other DNA sequences of this sample code for an identical CDR3. V gene TRBV4-3 combines with J gene TRBJ2-3; perhaps TRBD2 as D (5 bases). CDR1 and CDR2 from the germline V gene are LGHNA and YSLEER. This CDR3 comprises 14 residues. CDR3 sequence: CASSQDWRTDTQYF. In DNA, the CDR3 is TGCGCCAGCAGCCAGGACTGGAGAACAGATACACAGTATTTT.

The V call is TRBV13, the J call TRBJ2-5; 9 bases are shared with TRBD2. This CDR3 comprises 16 residues. The trim removed 2 bases at V and 1 base at J, leaving 5 bases unmatched. In germline, CDR1 is PRHDT, CDR2 FYEKMQ (reference sequence). CDR3 loop: CASSLSLAGPQETQYF. CDR3 bases: TGTGCCAGCAGCTTATCCCTAGCGGGGCCCCAAGAGACCCAGTACTTC.

The CDR3 sequence is CASSRAGVTAEEKLFF. CDR3 in DNA: TGTGCCAGCAGCCGAGCAGGGGTCACAGCTGAAGAAAAACTGTTTTTT. The chain employs TRBV5-6 and TRBJ1-4; TRBD1 might be the D (6 bases). Germline V gene data show CDR1 as SGHDT and CDR2 as YYEEEE. V was clipped by 4 bases and J by 8 bases, with 21 bases between them. CDR3 length: 16 residues.

The chain uses TRBV9 and TRBJ2-1; 7 bases agree with TRBD2. In germline, CDR1 is SGDLS, CDR2 YYNGEE. Losses at the gene ends were 0 bases for V and 4 bases for J; bases not matched to a gene: 7. The length of the CDR3 is 16 residues. The CDR3 DNA is TGTGCCAGCAGCGTAGAGTTGCGGGGGTCATACAATGAGCAGTTCTTC. It specifies CASSVELRGSYNEQFF.

This chain links TRBV10-3 with TRBJ1-1; TRBD1 agrees at 8 bases. Losses at the gene ends were 8 bases for V and 4 bases for J; bases not matched to a gene: 9. The CDR3 consists of 14 residues. CDR1 is ENHRY, CDR2 SYGVKD, per germline. This CDR3 reads CAILGRQGTTEAFF. The CDR3 nucleotides read TGTGCCATCCTGGGAAGACAGGGGACCACTGAAGCTTTCTTT.

This clone has only a few counts. This chain links TRBV7-3 with TRBJ2-7; D call uncertain. The CDR3 has 11 amino acids. Germline V gives CDR1 SGHTA, CDR2 FQGTGA. V was cut by 5 bases and J by 6 bases, with 8 bases left in between. CDR3 loop: CASSPCCEQYF. In DNA form, the CDR3 reads TGTGCCAGCAGCCCCTGTTGCGAGCAGTACTTC.

The gene calls are TRBV5-5 and TRBJ1-5, with a tentative D call TRBD1 (5 bases). Germline V gene data show CDR1 as SGHKS and CDR2 as YYEKEE (reference sequence). The CDR3 loop spans 14 amino acids. Trimming cost V 3 bases and J 4 bases, with 11 bases left between them. Here the CDR3 reads CASSSAGGNQPQHF. Here the CDR3 DNA reads TGTGCCAGCAGCTCTGCGGGGGGTAATCAGCCCCAGCATTTT.

This rearrangement joins TRBV14 to TRBJ2-1; 9 bases fit TRBD1. The J segment lost 8 bases and the V segment lost 1 base, leaving 9 bases of the junction unmatched. The CDR3 contains 16 residues. CDR1 is SGHDN and CDR2 is FVKESK in the germline V gene. The CDR3 sequence is CASSQVAGQGVYEQFF. As DNA, the CDR3 is TGTGCCAGCAGCCAAGTGGCGGGACAGGGTGTCTATGAGCAGTTCTTC.

This clone was counted once. V is TRBV6-5 and J is TRBJ1-3, with D possibly TRBD1 on 5 matching bases. Germline V gene data show CDR1 as MNHEY and CDR2 as SVGAGI. V was pared by 2 bases and J by 0 bases, with 8 bases between. This CDR3 contains 15 residues. CDR3 sequence (DNA): TGTGCCAGCAGTTACGACAGTAGCTCTGGAAACACCATATATTTT. Translated, it gives CASSYDSSSGNTIYF.

V is TRBV10-3 and J is TRBJ1-3; TRBD1 is a possible D gene (5 bases). CDR1 ENHRY and CDR2 SYGVKD come from the germline V gene. V was clipped by 9 bases and J by 2 bases, with 14 bases between them. The CDR3 covers 14 residues. Written as DNA, the CDR3 is TGTGCCATTGGGGGGGAGACAGCTGGAAACACCATATATTTT. It codes for CAIGGETAGNTIYF.

This clone turned up a few times. The chain links TRBV5-6 to TRBJ1-5; D call uncertain. Trimming cost V 6 bases and J 2 bases, with 12 bases left between them. CDR1 SGHDT and CDR2 YYEEEE come from the germline V gene. This CDR3 contains 14 residues. The CDR3 DNA reads TGTGCCAGCAAGCGGTTAGGCGGCAATCAGCCCCAGCATTTT. Its translation is CASKRLGGNQPQHF.